This T cell receptor beta chain was retrieved from a study of cytomegalovirus exposure and HLA in healthy donors. At the level of the study: As released early, the data held around 80 million unique TCRs from HLA-typed donors.

PCR amplification relied on 60 Vbeta primers (plus 13 Jbeta primers). Sequencing was performed with immunoSEQ multiplex PCR; in TCRdb, only in-frame clones are kept and a portion is missing. The data contain about 170,000 clones, over 70% of them seen just once; the ten biggest clones take up more than 5.5%. V gave up 2 bases and J gave up 4 bases; unmatched junction bases: 3. CDR1 and CDR2 from the germline V gene are WSHSY and SAAADI. The CDR3 extends over 14 amino acids. The source is a man younger than 45 in good health and CMV-seropositive. The sample taken for sequencing was PBMCs. The chain recombines TRBV10-2 with TRBJ1-1; TRBD1 agrees at 8 bases. The CDR3 is CASSELDRGTEAFF. DNA of the CDR3: TGCGCCAGCAGTGAGCTAGACAGGGGCACTGAAGCTTTCTTT.